This T cell receptor beta chain originates from a study of shared clonotypes between healthy human individuals. Regarding the study as a whole: Clonotype sharing among donors was thought likely to change with sequencing depth.

TCRdb's table, derived via immunoSEQ multiplex PCR, lists solely in-frame clones and lacks some. This sample yields roughly 2 million clones, of which approximately 94% are seen a single time; more than 0.95% belongs to the top ten. On this clone: Its antigen is not known.

Positive CCR7 selection of CD45RO-negative cells yielded the naive CD8 cells, and terminally differentiated effector memory CD45RA+ cells were excluded. Every one of the donors was a Caucasian adult that lived in Nashville, Tennessee. CDR1 and CDR2 from the germline V gene are SGHDT and YYEEEE. The CDR3 is 18 residues long. Trimming shortened V by 3 bases and J by 0 bases, and 16 bases separated the two germline ends. This chain uses TRBV5-6 with TRBJ2-6, with TRBD1 as a possible D gene (6 bases). The sequencing input was naive CD8+ T cells sorted from blood. The source is a man younger than 30 in good health. Written as DNA, the CDR3 is TGTGCCAGCAGCTCCGGATTGGACAGTCGCTCTGGGGCCAACGTCCTGACTTTC. Translating it yields CASSSGLDSRSGANVLTF.